The 2 T cell receptor beta chains below all came from one sample that was sequenced in a study of blood T cell repertoires in COVID-19. Repertoires were generated with immunoSEQ multiplex PCR, while TCRdb's copy carries only in-frame clones and drops some. Here the sample spans some 70,000 clones, over 75% being singletons. The specimen sequenced was peripheral blood. The origin of the receptors is a man aged 65 to 85 with active or convalescent COVID-19.

This clone was detected a few times. V and J are TRBV14 and TRBJ1-1; 7 nucleotides line up with TRBD1. The CDR3 spans 13 residues. J was trimmed by 8 bases and V by 6 bases; bases with no gene match: 9. The germline CDR1 and CDR2 sequences are SGHDN and FVKESK. The CDR3 reads CASRPFTGVEAFF. In nucleotides, the CDR3 is TGTGCCAGCAGGCCCTTCACAGGGGTAGAAGCTTTCTTT.

The chain recombines TRBV25-1 with TRBJ2-7; D might be TRBD1 (6 bases). This CDR3 spans 13 amino acids. Germline-derived CDR1 and CDR2 are MGHDK and SYGVNS. With 4 bases removed from V and 5 bases from J, the gap between germline ends came to 12 bases. The CDR3 loop is CASSAQGRNEQYF. The CDR3 DNA reads TGTGCCAGCAGTGCACAGGGTAGAAACGAGCAGTACTTC.